This T cell receptor (beta chain) comes out of a study of cytomegalovirus exposure and HLA in healthy donors. Primers: 60 Vbeta forward and 13 Jbeta reverse. Repertoires were generated with immunoSEQ multiplex PCR, while TCRdb's copy carries only in-frame clones and drops some. The sample lists roughly 80,000 clones, around 65% seen once, with roughly 4.4% in the top ten. Concerning this clone: Its cognate antigen is unknown.

V was cut by 4 bases and J by 8 bases, with 18 bases left in between. The CDR3 spans 15 residues. Germline loops: CDR1 SGHTA, CDR2 FQGNSA. Despite likely unrecorded immune exposures, the donors were nominally healthy at the time of sampling. Points from the study as a whole: Earlier findings revealed that most TCR beta V segments proved productive either about 87% or about 30% of the time. Later analysis showed TCR association rates varying by HLA locus, highest for DRB1 and lowest for HLA-C.

This sequence originates from a man in his 60s in good health and CMV-seropositive. Sequences were obtained from PBMCs. The chain links TRBV7-2 to TRBJ1-5; D is unresolved. In nucleotides, the CDR3 is TGTGCCAGCAGCTCCCGGGGAGGGTCCGTTGAGCCCCAGCATTTT. It encodes CASSSRGGSVEPQHF.